This TCR beta chain comes out of a study of T cells in Graves' hyperthyroidism and ophthalmopathy. The overall study: Peripheral blood was secured at the point of initial diagnosis, before any treatment. Study conclusions and caveats: Ophthalmopathy, as predicted by the model, came a median roughly 6.3 months after the prediction.

Germline CDR1 SNHLY, CDR2 FYNNEI. This CDR3 comprises 14 residues. The V and J ends lost 3 bases and 2 bases, in that order; junction bases with no gene match: 3. It was RNA transcripts that yielded the amplified TCR beta CDR3 regions. Initially, a first-round RT-PCR of the TCR CDR3 employed the HTBI primer set. TCRdb re-derived calls from the multiplex PCR reads in MiXCR, one entry per CDR3 protein. The table shows around 200,000 distinct CDR3 sequences, with around 20% occurring only once. About this clonotype: The antigen is not known.

Uncontrolled infection, other autoimmune disease, pregnancy or lactation barred patients from enrollment. Specimen: blood. This chain uses TRBV2 with TRBJ2-7; 8 positions match TRBD1. This receptor was obtained from a man aged 40-49 years with Graves' hyperthyroidism. The CDR3 here is CASSDPGQAYEQYF. In nucleotides, the CDR3 is TGTGCCAGCAGTGACCCGGGACAGGCCTACGAGCAGTACTTC.